Given below is one T cell receptor (beta chain) in context. Its antigen is not known. Time point meaning: blood 2 weeks post-SBRT. The treatment here: 15 Gy SBRT to primary tumor, nephrectomy 4 weeks later. After SBRT, blood was collected at 2 and 4 weeks, plus baseline. This renal cell carcinoma was of the clear cell type. The data belong to a study of radiation and T cells in renal cell carcinoma. Study-wide results and limits: In blood, top tumor clones expanded by 2 weeks, shrinking by 4.

Produced via immunoSEQ multiplex PCR; TCRdb's table is partial and in-frame only. The table shows about 120,000 clones, with about 81% occurring only once. Looked up from germline, CDR1 is MGHDK and CDR2 is SYGVNS. The CDR3 sequence is 13 residues long. V shed 7 bases and J shed 7 bases, with 16 bases lying between them. The genes are TRBV25-1 and TRBJ2-5; TRBD1 or TRBD2 may be the D gene (5 bases each). The TCR sequence derives from a woman in her fifties or sixties with renal cell carcinoma. The starting material was blood, obtained from a patient whose treatment included radiotherapy and nephrectomy. The CDR3 reads CASINGARGTQYF. The CDR3 DNA follows: TGTGCCAGCATTAACGGGGCCCGCGGGACCCAGTACTTC.